This is a list of T cell receptor beta chains from one sample in a study of T cell changes during pregnancy in multiple sclerosis. This table comes from immunoSEQ multiplex PCR, and its TCRdb copy is limited to in-frame clones, with some not included. The repertoire holds more than 45,000 clones, 85% to 95% seen once, with 0.9% to 1% in the top ten. The sequenced sample was CD4+ T cells from peripheral blood mononuclear cells, obtained in the second trimester of pregnancy. The source of these receptors is a female donor in good health, enrolled as a control in a pregnancy study. The CDR3 runs from the conserved cysteine through the conserved F or W. D genes are given only for firm matches. The size field is filled for only some rows; it gives once, few, many or a size class.

>.|TRBV7-2|TRBJ2-3|TRBD2
CASSFLTSGSTDTQYF
TGTGCCAGCAGCTTTTTGACTAGCGGGAGCACAGATACGCAGTATTTT
>once|TRBV11-3|TRBJ2-7|TRBD1
CASSFRSGTGKDEQYF
TGTGCCAGCAGCTTTAGATCCGGGACAGGGAAGGACGAGCAGTACTTC
>.|TRBV7-9|TRBJ2-3|TRBD2
CASSFSGGAVRTDTQYF
TGTGCCAGCTCCTTCAGCGGGGGGGCCGTTAGGACAGATACGCAGTATTTT
>.|TRBV11-3|TRBJ2-5|TRBD1
CASSSRTGTGQETQYF
TGTGCCAGCAGCTCGCGGACAGGGACGGGCCAAGAGACCCAGTACTTC
>.|TRBV6-5|TRBJ2-1|.
CASSPQGSSYNEQFF
TGTGCCAGCAGCCCACAGGGTTCCTCCTACAATGAGCAGTTCTTC
>.|TRBV28|TRBJ1-6|.
CASSLSTRNSPLHF
TGTGCCAGCAGTTTGTCTACGCGTAATTCACCCCTCCACTTT
>.|TRBV4-2|TRBJ2-3|.
CASSQAEADTQYF
TGTGCCAGCAGCCAAGCGGAGGCAGATACGCAGTATTTT
>.|TRBV5-1|TRBJ2-1|TRBD2
CASSLPSSGSHNEQFF
TGCGCCAGCAGCTTACCCTCTAGCGGGAGCCACAATGAGCAGTTCTTC
>.|TRBV6-1|TRBJ2-7|.
CASSEGNRVVYEQYF
TGTGCCAGCAGTGAGGGCAACAGGGTGGTTTACGAGCAGTACTTC
>.|TRBV5-4|TRBJ2-2|TRBD2
CASSPGLAGDTGELFF
TGTGCCAGCAGCCCCGGACTAGCGGGAGATACCGGGGAGCTGTTTTTT
>.|TRBV5-1|TRBJ1-1|.
CASSLGLREGTEAFF
TGCGCCAGCAGCTTGGGGTTAAGGGAGGGTACTGAAGCTTTCTTT
>.|TRBV7-2|TRBJ1-4|.
CASSLGVRANEKLFF
TGTGCCAGCAGCTTAGGAGTTCGAGCTAATGAAAAACTGTTTTTT
>.|TRBV7-9|TRBJ2-1|.
CASSSTTSYNEQFF
TGTGCCAGCAGCTCGACGACTAGCTACAATGAGCAGTTCTTC
>once|TRBV30|TRBJ2-7|.
CAWSVFSDSYEQYF
TGTGCCTGGAGTGTATTTAGCGACTCCTACGAGCAGTACTTC
>once|TRBV5-6|TRBJ1-1|.
CASSLVGGLNTEAFF
TGTGCCAGCAGCTTGGTGGGGGGGCTGAACACTGAAGCTTTCTTT
>.|TRBV5-6|TRBJ2-5|.
CASSPTGRETQYF
TGTGCCAGCAGCCCCACAGGGCGGGAGACCCAGTACTTC
>.|TRBV2|TRBJ2-7|TRBD2
CASSAAPSGSYEQYF
TGTGCCAGCAGTGCGGCGCCTAGCGGGAGCTACGAGCAGTACTTC
>.|TRBV29-1|TRBJ1-1|TRBD1
CSVGTGSNTEAFF
TGCAGCGTTGGGACAGGGTCGAACACTGAAGCTTTCTTT
>once|TRBV28|TRBJ1-5|.
CASTLLDFNQPQHF
TGTGCCAGCACCCTCTTGGACTTCAATCAGCCCCAGCATTTT
>.|TRBV16|TRBJ2-7|.
CASSQSPGEQYF
TGTGCCAGCAGCCAATCCCCCGGCGAGCAGTACTTC
>.|TRBV10-1|TRBJ1-1|TRBD1
CASSEMRGRITEAFF
TGCGCCAGCAGTGAGATGAGGGGGCGCATTACTGAAGCTTTCTTT
>.|TRBV7-8|TRBJ2-7|TRBD1
CASSPRVGTATREQYF
TGTGCCAGCAGCCCCCGCGTCGGGACAGCAACGAGGGAGCAGTACTTC
>.|TRBV14|TRBJ1-2|TRBD1
CASSATGNGYTF
TGTGCCAGCAGCGCGACAGGGAATGGCTACACCTTC
>.|TRBV7-2|TRBJ1-1|.
CASSSDGAYTEAFF
TGTGCCAGCAGCTCTGACGGAGCGTACACTGAAGCTTTCTTT
>.|TRBV19|TRBJ1-2|TRBD1
CAARGRVFGGYTF
TGTGCGGCCAGGGGGCGAGTATTTGGGGGCTACACCTTC
>.|TRBV27|TRBJ1-6|.
CASRSTPGAGSPLHF
TGTGCCAGCAGGTCCACCCCAGGGGCAGGGTCACCCCTCCACTTT
>.|TRBV7-2|TRBJ1-5|TRBD1
CASSSTGYYQPQHF
TGTGCCAGCAGCTCGACAGGGTACTACCAGCCCCAGCATTTT
>once|TRBV5-4|TRBJ1-6|.
CASSLGGVYNSPLHF
TGTGCCAGCAGCTTGGGGGGGGTATACAATTCACCCCTCCACTTT
>.|TRBV4-2|TRBJ1-4|.
CASSLAHEPNEKLFF
TGTGCCAGCAGCCTAGCCCATGAACCTAATGAAAAACTGTTTTTT
>.|TRBV5-6|TRBJ2-5|.
CASSLGREKAETQYF
TGTGCCAGCAGCTTGGGTCGGGAGAAGGCAGAGACCCAGTACTTC
>.|TRBV15|TRBJ1-4|.
CATSRDIQGGNSEKLFF
TGTGCCACCAGCAGAGATATTCAAGGGGGAAATAGTGAAAAACTGTTTTTT
>few|TRBV7-8|TRBJ1-5|.
CASSPSGRGQNQPQHF
TGTGCCAGCAGCCCAAGTGGCAGGGGCCAGAATCAGCCCCAGCATTTT
>.|TRBV7-8|TRBJ1-4|.
CASSLGGRDEKLFF
TGTGCCAGCAGCTTAGGGGGCAGGGATGAAAAACTGTTTTTT
>.|TRBV7-9|TRBJ2-7|TRBD1
CASSWEGQGSYEQYF
TGTGCCAGCAGCTGGGAGGGACAGGGCTCCTACGAGCAGTACTTC
>once|TRBV19|TRBJ1-5|TRBD1
CASSSPGTGAEQPQHF
TGTGCCAGTAGTAGTCCCGGGACAGGGGCAGAGCAGCCCCAGCATTTT
>few|TRBV19|TRBJ1-1|.
CASSMRDNTEAFF
TGTGCCAGTAGTATGCGAGATAACACTGAAGCTTTCTTT
>.|TRBV9|TRBJ2-1|.
CASSPAGPAYNEQFF
TGTGCCAGCAGCCCAGCGGGTCCGGCGTACAATGAGCAGTTCTTC
>.|TRBV28|TRBJ2-3|TRBD2
CASSPGSGTSGFTSTDTQYF
TGTGCCAGCAGTCCGGGTTCCGGGACTAGCGGGTTCACTAGCACAGATACGCAGTATTTT
>.|TRBV11-2|TRBJ1-2|TRBD1
CASSRQGSYGYTF
TGTGCCAGCAGCCGACAGGGGTCCTATGGCTACACCTTC
>.|TRBV5-1|TRBJ2-1|.
CASSLEAATANEQFF
TGCGCCAGCAGCTTGGAGGCGGCAACCGCAAATGAGCAGTTCTTC
>.|TRBV5-4|TRBJ2-1|.
CASSLEGATLVDEQFF
TGTGCCAGCAGCTTGGAAGGGGCAACCCTTGTGGATGAGCAGTTCTTC